This TCR beta chain was identified during a study of T cells after yellow fever vaccination. TCRdb re-called the 5' RACE reads through MiXCR, storing one row per CDR3 protein. In the table there are 300,000 to 400,000 distinct CDR3 sequences, around 6.5% of which are singletons. This clonotype was observed a few times. Sequencing was performed on PBMCs, taken 5 days after the yellow fever booster vaccination. The TCR originated in a man aged 25-40 years who received the YFV17D yellow fever vaccine.

CDR3 DNA: TGTGCCAGCAGCCAACTAGCGGGAGTGGGGTACGAGCAGTACTTC. Its translation is CASSQLAGVGYEQYF. The chain links TRBV3-1 to TRBJ2-7, with TRBD2 matching over 10 bases. This CDR3 comprises 15 residues. With 2 bases clipped from V and 4 bases from J, the junction kept 5 bases outside the gene matches. Per the germline V gene, CDR1 is LGHDT and CDR2 is YNNKEL (reference sequence).